The 10 T cell receptor beta chains given below trace back to one sample, sequenced in a study of PD-1 blockade in classical Hodgkin lymphoma. Method: immunoSEQ multiplex PCR; TCRdb's copy keeps in-frame clones and lacks some. This repertoire shows over 15,000 clones, 84% found once; its top ten account for under 7.5%. Every patient was affected by relapse after autologous stem cell transplantation, while exposure to brentuximab vedotin was not uniform. Sample: peripheral blood mononuclear cells (PBMCs), taken at baseline. The receptors were sampled from a human donor with classical Hodgkin lymphoma.

This chain joins TRBV11-2 and TRBJ2-1; D is possibly TRBD2 (5 bases). Trimming took 6 bases from V and 9 from J, leaving 21 bases between them. The CDR3 length is 15 residues. Germline V gives CDR1 SGHAT, CDR2 FQNNGV. The CDR3 DNA reads as TGTGCCAGCAGTCCTGGACTGGATGGGATGGGTGAGCAGTTCTTC. Amino acids: CASSPGLDGMGEQFF. Using reference TRBV11-2 and TRBJ2-1 for the parts outside the CDR3, the full variable domain is EAGVAQSPRYKIIEKRQSVAFWCNPISGHATLYWYQQILGQGPKLLIQFQNNGVVDDSQLPKDRFSAERLKGVDSTLKIQPAKLEDSAVYLCASSPGLDGMGEQFFGPGTRLTVL.

This CDR3 reads CASSQDKGGQETQYF. The CDR3 nucleotides read TGTGCCAGCAGCCAAGACAAGGGGGGACAAGAGACCCAGTACTTC. The gene calls are TRBV4-2 and TRBJ2-5; D may correspond to TRBD1 or TRBD2 (6 bases each). The germline gives CDR1 LGHNA, CDR2 YNFKEQ. This CDR3 has 15 amino acids. Trimming left V 0 bases short and J 2 bases short, with 10 bases between.

This clone was seen more than once but under ten times. CDR3: CARGGNTGELFF. The CDR3, as DNA: TGTGCCAGAGGGGGAAACACCGGGGAGCTGTTTTTT. V is TRBV2 and J is TRBJ2-2; a possible D gene is TRBD1 (6 bases). The length of the CDR3 is 12 residues. The germline V gene has CDR1 SNHLY and CDR2 FYNNEI. With 9 bases removed from V and 2 bases from J, the gap between germline ends came to 7 bases.

V and J are TRBV7-2 and TRBJ2-1; D gene ambiguous. Trimming removed 5 bases from V and 0 bases from J, with 17 bases in between. The germline V gene has CDR1 SGHTA and CDR2 FQGNSA. This CDR3 region has 17 residues. The CDR3 sequence: CASSLRGQPSSYNEQFF. CDR3 DNA sequence: TGTGCCAGCAGCCTAAGAGGTCAGCCGAGCTCCTACAATGAGCAGTTCTTC. The full variable domain, rest sourced from reference TRBV7-2 and TRBJ2-1, is GAGVSQSPSNKVTEKGKDVELRCDPISGHTALYWYRQSLGQGLEFLIYFQGNSAPDKSGLPSDRFSAERTGGSVSTLTIQRTQQEDSAVYLCASSLRGQPSSYNEQFFGPGTRLTVL.

The chain uses TRBV7-3 and TRBJ2-2; D remains unclear. Germline CDR1 is SGHTA and CDR2 is FQGTGA. There are 13 residues in the CDR3. V lost 5 bases, J lost 7 bases, and 11 bases lay in between. This CDR3 is CASSALGNGELFF. In DNA, the CDR3 is TGTGCCAGCAGCGCCCTAGGGAACGGGGAGCTGTTTTTT.

This chain connects TRBV7-9 to TRBJ2-1, with D maybe TRBD2 (6 bases). The V gene's germline CDR1 is SEHNR and CDR2 FQNEAQ (reference sequence). There are 16 residues in the CDR3. V lost 0 bases and J 1 base, leaving 10 bases between the germline ends. The CDR3: CASSLAQRVSYNEQFF. The CDR3 DNA is TGTGCCAGCAGCTTAGCCCAGCGGGTGTCCTACAATGAGCAGTTCTTC.

The chain uses TRBV7-9 and TRBJ2-3; D remains ambiguous. The CDR3 is made up of 15 amino acids. Germline V gives CDR1 SEHNR, CDR2 FQNEAQ (reference sequence). Deletions cut 6 bases from V and 0 bases from J, with 13 bases between. CDR3 sequence reads: CASSPEPVSTDTQYF. CDR3 nucleotides: TGTGCCAGCAGTCCAGAACCAGTTAGCACAGATACGCAGTATTTT.

This clone is large by share. V is TRBV14 and J is TRBJ2-7; D is unclear. Germline V lookup: CDR1 SGHDN, CDR2 FVKESK. Trimming pared 0 bases from V and 6 bases from J, leaving 6 bases between. The CDR3 has 12 amino acids. The CDR3 DNA reads as TGTGCCAGCAGCCAAGATAGGAGCGAGCAGTACTTC. Translated: CASSQDRSEQYF.

This rearrangement joins TRBV15 to TRBJ2-2; D is unclear. Germline V gene lookup returns CDR1 LNHNV and CDR2 YYDKDF (reference sequence). This CDR3 spans 14 amino acids. V gave up 1 base and J gave up 2 bases, with 5 bases separating them. CDR3 coding DNA: TGTGCCACCAGCAGAGCCCATAACACCGGGGAGCTGTTTTTT. This translates into CATSRAHNTGELFF.

J is TRBJ1-5 and V is TRBV4-1; 7 nucleotides match TRBD1. CDR1 MGHRA and CDR2 YSYEKL come from the germline V gene. The CDR3 is 14 residues long. V trimming: 1 base; J trimming: 6 bases; junction bases outside the gene matches: 3. CDR3 nucleotides: TGCGCCAGCAGCCAAGGACAGGGCGGTCAGCCCCAGCATTTT. It yields the protein CASSQGQGGQPQHF.